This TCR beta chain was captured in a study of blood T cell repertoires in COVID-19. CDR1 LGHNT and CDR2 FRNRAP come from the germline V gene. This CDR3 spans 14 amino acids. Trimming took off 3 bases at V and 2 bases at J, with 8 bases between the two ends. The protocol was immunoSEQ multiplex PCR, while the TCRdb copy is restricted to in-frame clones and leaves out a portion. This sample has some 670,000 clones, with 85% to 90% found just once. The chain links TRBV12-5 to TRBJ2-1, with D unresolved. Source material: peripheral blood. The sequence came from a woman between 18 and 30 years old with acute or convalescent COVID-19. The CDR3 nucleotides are TGTGCTAGTGGTTTAGCGCAGCCCTACAATGAGCAGTTCTTC. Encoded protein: CASGLAQPYNEQFF.